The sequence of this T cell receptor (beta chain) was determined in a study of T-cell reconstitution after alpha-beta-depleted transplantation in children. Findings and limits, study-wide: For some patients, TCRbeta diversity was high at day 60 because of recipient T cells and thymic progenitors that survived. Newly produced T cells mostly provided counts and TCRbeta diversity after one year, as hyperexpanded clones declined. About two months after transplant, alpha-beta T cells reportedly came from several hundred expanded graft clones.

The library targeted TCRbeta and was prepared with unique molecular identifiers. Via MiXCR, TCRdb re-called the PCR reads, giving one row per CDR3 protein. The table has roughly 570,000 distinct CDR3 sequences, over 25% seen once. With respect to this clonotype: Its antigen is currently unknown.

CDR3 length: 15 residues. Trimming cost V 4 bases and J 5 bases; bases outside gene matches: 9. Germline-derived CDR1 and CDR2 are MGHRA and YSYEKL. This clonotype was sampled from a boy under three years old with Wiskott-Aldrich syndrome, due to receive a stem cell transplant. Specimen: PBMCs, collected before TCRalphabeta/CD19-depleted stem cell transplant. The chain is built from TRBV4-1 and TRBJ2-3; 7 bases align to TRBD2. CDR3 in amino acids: CASSLWHREEDTQYF. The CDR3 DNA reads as TGCGCCAGCAGCCTGTGGCACCGGGAGGAAGATACGCAGTATTTT.